This TCR beta chain derives from a study of Ad26.COV2.S vaccination and SARS-CoV-2 variants. Across the whole study: Participants got Ad26.COV2.S intramuscularly, once or twice 56 days apart.

General study points: The placebo group had lower spike-specific TCR breadth than the vaccine recipients did.

The treatment: some 19 received Ad26.COV2.S at low or high dose, single or two shots; about 5 received placebo; per-sample allocation not given. Sample collection was performed on day 63 after the first vaccine or placebo injection. With regard to this clone: What it recognizes is unknown.

Sequencing was performed with immunoSEQ multiplex PCR; in TCRdb, only in-frame clones are kept and a portion is missing. The sample contains a few hundred thousand clones, around nine tenths of which appear only once. The germline V gene has CDR1 SEHNR and CDR2 FQNEAQ (reference sequence). This CDR3 has 15 amino acids. V lost 3 bases and J lost 2; bases outside the gene matches: 5. The clonotype originates from a person aged 18-60 years who received the Ad26.COV2.S COVID-19 vaccine or a placebo. The chain joins TRBV7-9 to TRBJ2-7; 9 bases are shared with TRBD1. The sequences come from peripheral blood, collected in a trial of Ad26.COV2.S vaccine versus placebo. CDR3 in DNA: TGTGCCAGCAGCTTGGGACAGGGCAGGACCTACGAGCAGTACTTC. This codes for CASSLGQGRTYEQYF. Complete variable domain (other parts from reference TRBV7-9 and TRBJ2-7): DTGVSQNPRHKITKRGQNVTFRCDPISEHNRLYWYRQTLGQGPEFLTYFQNEAQLEKSRLLSDRFSAERPKGSFSTLEIQRTEQGDSAMYLCASSLGQGRTYEQYFGPGTRLTVT.